The rows below give T cell receptor beta chains drawn from one sample of a study of T cells after yellow fever vaccination. Via MiXCR, TCRdb re-called the 5' RACE reads, giving one row per CDR3 protein. This sample carries 15,000 or so distinct CDR3 sequences, roughly 7.2% of them seen once, and the ten largest clones take less than 2%. The sample consisted of PBMCs, either bulk or a sorted T-cell subset (CD4+, CD8+, memory, or dextramer-sorted; not recorded which), taken on the day of the yellow fever booster vaccination. These receptors came from a young man who received the YFV17D yellow fever vaccine. CDR3s include the opening cysteine and the closing phenylalanine or tryptophan. D genes are given only for firm matches. A row's size may be missing; if present it is once, few, many or a size class.

clone_size: many; d_call: TRBD1; j_call: TRBJ1-2; v_call: TRBV2; cdr3_aa: CASSVRQGDGYTF; cdr3_nt: TGTGCCAGCAGTGTTCGACAGGGGGACGGCTACACCTTC
clone_size: many; d_call: NA; j_call: TRBJ2-3; v_call: TRBV3-1; cdr3_aa: CASSPPPTRGTDTQYF; cdr3_nt: TGTGCCAGCAGCCCCCCCCCTACCAGGGGCACAGATACGCAGTATTTT
clone_size: many; d_call: TRBD1; j_call: TRBJ2-2; v_call: TRBV7-3; cdr3_aa: CASSLGQGTGELFF; cdr3_nt: TGTGCCAGCAGCCTCGGACAGGGTACCGGGGAGCTGTTTTTT
clone_size: many; d_call: TRBD2; j_call: TRBJ2-5; v_call: TRBV7-2; cdr3_aa: CASSEGLAGWETQYF; cdr3_nt: TGTGCCAGCAGCGAGGGACTAGCAGGGTGGGAGACCCAGTACTTC
clone_size: many; d_call: TRBD2; j_call: TRBJ2-5; v_call: TRBV4-2; cdr3_aa: CASSQSRSGGARAETQYF; cdr3_nt: TGTGCCAGCAGCCAGTCAAGAAGCGGGGGGGCCCGGGCGGAGACCCAGTACTTC
clone_size: many; d_call: NA; j_call: TRBJ1-2; v_call: TRBV6-6; cdr3_aa: CASSWTENYGYTF; cdr3_nt: TGTGCCAGCAGTTGGACGGAAAACTATGGCTACACCTTC
clone_size: many; d_call: NA; j_call: TRBJ2-7; v_call: TRBV7-2; cdr3_aa: CASRGRAPYEQYF; cdr3_nt: TGTGCCAGCAGAGGTCGGGCACCCTACGAGCAGTACTTC
clone_size: many; d_call: NA; j_call: TRBJ2-3; v_call: TRBV4-1; cdr3_aa: CASSQVYTSTDTQYF; cdr3_nt: TGCGCCAGCAGCCAAGTTTATACTAGCACAGATACGCAGTATTTT
clone_size: many; d_call: NA; j_call: TRBJ1-4; v_call: TRBV4-2; cdr3_aa: CASSQDQTNEKLFF; cdr3_nt: TGTGCCAGCAGCCAAGACCAAACTAATGAAAAACTGTTTTTT
clone_size: many; d_call: NA; j_call: TRBJ2-3; v_call: TRBV7-2; cdr3_aa: CASSPLDTQYF; cdr3_nt: TGTGCCAGCAGCCCCTTAGATACGCAGTATTTT
clone_size: medium-sized; d_call: NA; j_call: TRBJ2-5; v_call: TRBV10-3; cdr3_aa: CAISPTSGYQETQYF; cdr3_nt: TGTGCCATCAGCCCGACTAGTGGCTACCAAGAGACCCAGTACTTC
clone_size: many; d_call: TRBD2; j_call: TRBJ2-1; v_call: TRBV9; cdr3_aa: CASSVDGGAYNEQFF; cdr3_nt: TGTGCCAGCAGCGTAGACGGGGGGGCCTACAATGAGCAGTTCTTC
clone_size: many; d_call: TRBD2; j_call: TRBJ2-2; v_call: TRBV4-1; cdr3_aa: CASSQDTAASGNTGELFF; cdr3_nt: TGCGCCAGCAGCCAAGATACGGCGGCTAGCGGGAACACCGGGGAGCTGTTTTTT
clone_size: medium-sized; d_call: TRBD2; j_call: TRBJ2-1; v_call: TRBV12-3/TRBV12-4; cdr3_aa: CASTRASGGAGEQFF; cdr3_nt: TGTGCCAGCACCCGGGCTAGCGGGGGGGCCGGTGAGCAGTTCTTC
clone_size: NA; d_call: NA; j_call: TRBJ2-1; v_call: TRBV3-1; cdr3_aa: CASSQVTGENSGEQFF; cdr3_nt: TGTGCCAGCAGCCAAGTGACCGGAGAGAACTCGGGTGAGCAGTTCTTC
clone_size: many; d_call: NA; j_call: TRBJ2-2; v_call: TRBV4-3; cdr3_aa: CASSLLVGGGEGGELFF; cdr3_nt: TGCGCCAGCAGCCTCCTAGTAGGCGGGGGCGAGGGCGGGGAGCTGTTTTTT
clone_size: many; d_call: NA; j_call: TRBJ2-1; v_call: TRBV25-1; cdr3_aa: CASSESGAGGNEQFF; cdr3_nt: TGTGCCAGCAGTGAAAGTGGGGCTGGGGGCAATGAGCAGTTCTTC
clone_size: many; d_call: NA; j_call: TRBJ2-3; v_call: TRBV7-2; cdr3_aa: CASSLVKAGDLTDTQYF; cdr3_nt: TGTGCCAGCAGCTTAGTAAAAGCGGGCGACCTCACAGATACGCAGTATTTT
clone_size: many; d_call: NA; j_call: TRBJ2-1; v_call: TRBV18; cdr3_aa: CASSPLGRTVYNEQFF; cdr3_nt: TGTGCCAGCTCACCACTGGGCCGGACAGTCTACAATGAGCAGTTCTTC
clone_size: many; d_call: NA; j_call: TRBJ2-1; v_call: TRBV5-1; cdr3_aa: CASSPTLLGVDNEQFF; cdr3_nt: TGCGCCAGCAGCCCAACCTTACTAGGGGTTGACAATGAGCAGTTCTTC
clone_size: medium-sized; d_call: NA; j_call: TRBJ2-3; v_call: TRBV5-6; cdr3_aa: CATRIKTLQDTQYF; cdr3_nt: TGTGCCACCAGGATCAAGACCCTACAAGATACGCAGTATTTT
clone_size: many; d_call: TRBD2; j_call: TRBJ2-3; v_call: TRBV4-1; cdr3_aa: CASSLGGGRNTQYF; cdr3_nt: TGCGCCAGCAGCCTCGGGGGGGGGAGAAATACGCAGTATTTT
clone_size: NA; d_call: NA; j_call: TRBJ2-3; v_call: TRBV19; cdr3_aa: CASSIGPGTQRDTQYF; cdr3_nt: TGTGCCAGTAGTATAGGTCCAGGAACGCAACGGGATACGCAGTATTTT
clone_size: few; d_call: TRBD1; j_call: TRBJ2-6; v_call: TRBV4-2; cdr3_aa: CASSQLGSGGLSGANVLTF; cdr3_nt: TGTGCCAGCAGCCAACTCGGTTCAGGGGGTCTCTCTGGGGCCAACGTCCTGACTTTC
clone_size: many; d_call: NA; j_call: TRBJ1-2; v_call: TRBV9; cdr3_aa: CASSATNYGYTF; cdr3_nt: TGTGCCAGCAGCGCCACTAACTATGGCTACACCTTC
clone_size: many; d_call: NA; j_call: TRBJ2-1; v_call: TRBV24-1; cdr3_aa: CATGRNNEQFF; cdr3_nt: TGTGCCACCGGCCGTAACAATGAGCAGTTCTTC
clone_size: medium-sized; d_call: NA; j_call: TRBJ2-1; v_call: TRBV5-1; cdr3_aa: CASSLRGVGGVGYNEQFF; cdr3_nt: TGCGCCAGCAGCTTGCGGGGAGTAGGAGGGGTGGGATACAATGAGCAGTTCTTC
clone_size: many; d_call: NA; j_call: TRBJ2-5; v_call: TRBV24-1; cdr3_aa: CATSDLGQTETQYF; cdr3_nt: TGTGCCACCAGTGATCTGGGACAAACAGAGACCCAGTACTTC
clone_size: many; d_call: NA; j_call: TRBJ2-3; v_call: TRBV2; cdr3_aa: CASSEAQGRFRMQYF; cdr3_nt: TGTGCCAGCAGTGAAGCGCAGGGTCGTTTCCGTATGCAGTATTTT
clone_size: many; d_call: TRBD2; j_call: TRBJ2-2; v_call: TRBV7-3; cdr3_aa: CASSFAGGPSGELFF; cdr3_nt: TGTGCCAGCAGCTTTGCGGGGGGGCCTTCCGGGGAGCTGTTTTTT
clone_size: many; d_call: NA; j_call: TRBJ1-5; v_call: TRBV27; cdr3_aa: CASSLPTQNQPQHF; cdr3_nt: TGTGCCAGCAGTCTACCGACGCAAAATCAGCCCCAGCATTTT
clone_size: many; d_call: NA; j_call: TRBJ2-3; v_call: TRBV7-9; cdr3_aa: CASSLSYRGVGDTQYF; cdr3_nt: TGTGCCAGCAGCTTGTCCTATCGCGGGGTGGGAGATACGCAGTATTTT
clone_size: medium-sized; d_call: NA; j_call: TRBJ2-1; v_call: TRBV14; cdr3_aa: CASSPTGTSHNEQFF; cdr3_nt: TGTGCCAGCAGCCCCACTGGGACTTCCCACAATGAGCAGTTCTTC
clone_size: many; d_call: TRBD2; j_call: TRBJ2-3; v_call: TRBV5-6; cdr3_aa: CASRSAGPTDTQYF; cdr3_nt: TGTGCCAGCAGATCAGCGGGGCCCACAGATACGCAGTATTTT
clone_size: many; d_call: TRBD1; j_call: TRBJ1-4; v_call: TRBV12-3/TRBV12-4; cdr3_aa: CASSSQGATNEKLFF; cdr3_nt: TGTGCCAGCAGTTCGCAGGGGGCAACTAATGAAAAACTGTTTTTT
clone_size: many; d_call: NA; j_call: TRBJ1-1; v_call: TRBV7-9; cdr3_aa: CASSGQKNTEAFF; cdr3_nt: TGTGCCAGCAGCGGACAGAAGAACACTGAAGCTTTCTTT
clone_size: medium-sized; d_call: NA; j_call: TRBJ1-2; v_call: TRBV15; cdr3_aa: CATSRAGFNYGYTF; cdr3_nt: TGTGCCACCAGCAGAGCCGGCTTTAACTATGGCTACACCTTC
clone_size: many; d_call: NA; j_call: TRBJ2-1; v_call: TRBV5-4; cdr3_aa: CASSLESSYNEQFF; cdr3_nt: TGTGCCAGCAGCTTGGAGAGCTCCTACAATGAGCAGTTCTTC
clone_size: once; d_call: TRBD2; j_call: TRBJ2-5; v_call: TRBV9; cdr3_aa: CASSVGMTSGGETQYF; cdr3_nt: TGTGCCAGCAGCGTAGGAATGACTAGCGGGGGTGAGACCCAGTACTTC
clone_size: many; d_call: NA; j_call: TRBJ2-2; v_call: TRBV6-1; cdr3_aa: CASSGQGYTGELFF; cdr3_nt: TGTGCCAGCAGCGGGCAGGGGTACACCGGGGAGCTGTTTTTT
clone_size: many; d_call: TRBD1; j_call: TRBJ1-1; v_call: TRBV30; cdr3_aa: CARTGGGAEAFF; cdr3_nt: TGTGCCAGAACAGGGGGCGGCGCTGAAGCTTTCTTT
clone_size: medium-sized; d_call: NA; j_call: TRBJ2-3; v_call: TRBV5-1; cdr3_aa: CASSRNGQGTDTQYF; cdr3_nt: TGCGCCAGCAGCAGAAACGGGCAGGGCACAGATACGCAGTATTTT
clone_size: medium-sized; d_call: NA; j_call: TRBJ2-3; v_call: TRBV7-2; cdr3_aa: CASSLGRSQGTQYF; cdr3_nt: TGTGCCAGCAGCCTTGGACGGTCCCAGGGTACGCAGTATTTT
clone_size: medium-sized; d_call: NA; j_call: TRBJ1-2; v_call: TRBV28; cdr3_aa: CASSPLGSNYGYTF; cdr3_nt: TGTGCCAGCAGCCCGCTGGGGTCTAACTATGGCTACACCTTC
clone_size: NA; d_call: NA; j_call: TRBJ2-3; v_call: TRBV5-1; cdr3_aa: CASCLSSSSDTQYF; cdr3_nt: TGCGCCAGCTGCTTGTCTTCTAGCTCAGATACGCAGTATTTT
clone_size: many; d_call: NA; j_call: TRBJ1-5; v_call: TRBV7-2; cdr3_aa: CASSFGPSTQPQHF; cdr3_nt: TGTGCCAGCAGCTTCGGTCCTAGCACTCAGCCCCAGCATTTT
clone_size: medium-sized; d_call: NA; j_call: TRBJ2-3; v_call: TRBV29-1; cdr3_aa: CSVEVFVGTDTQYF; cdr3_nt: TGCAGCGTTGAGGTGTTCGTAGGCACAGATACGCAGTATTTT